This T cell receptor beta chain was obtained from a study of T cells after yellow fever vaccination. Study as a whole: When fractions had low cell numbers, they were prepared with SMART-Seq v4 Ultra Low Input.

Overall study findings and caveats: Most clones from primary vaccination resurfaced after the booster (around 95% CD4, 88% CD8). Among all clonotypes, a small share was observed in both CD4 and CD8 compartments.

5'RACE template switching added a universal primer site and UMIs to TCR cDNA. TCRdb independently ran MiXCR on the 5' RACE reads; one entry per CDR3 protein. This sample carries about 580,000 distinct CDR3 sequences, around 16% of them seen once, and the ten largest clones take roughly 17%. There are 13 residues in the CDR3. V was clipped by 4 bases and J by 3 bases, with 10 bases between them. CDR1 is KGHSH, CDR2 LQKENI, per germline. This clonotype was counted between two and nine times. Antigen specificity is unknown. The source is a man in his late teens or twenties who received the YFV17D yellow fever vaccine. Specimen: PBMCs, collected more than 4 days after the first yellow fever vaccination. The chain links TRBV18 to TRBJ2-7, with D possibly being TRBD1 (5 bases). The CDR3 DNA follows: TGTGCCAGCTCACTACCAGGGATCTACGAGCAGTACTTC. This codes for CASSLPGIYEQYF.